Sequencing of this T cell receptor beta chain was carried out in a study of blood T cell repertoires in COVID-19. The overall study: Samples representing acute and convalescent COVID-19 were sourced from the United States, Italy and Spain. Nucleic acid was either cDNA or gDNA, and it came from T cells, B-cell-depleted T cells, or PBMCs.

Per the study methods: Amplifying reference gene primers gave estimates of nucleated cell counts. TCRdb's copy holds only in-frame clones and misses some; the assay was immunoSEQ multiplex PCR. Clone size and the V and J calls come from that table; the DNA yielded D and trimming. The table lists under 350,000 clones, about 85% of them singletons. The V gene's germline CDR1 is MNHEY and CDR2 SVGAGI. Trimming took off 0 bases at V and 6 bases at J, with 11 bases between the two ends. The CDR3 is 14 amino acids. The sequencing input was peripheral blood. This receptor was identified in a young man with active or convalescent COVID-19. The chain uses TRBV6-5 and TRBJ1-2; possible D gene TRBD1, 5 bases. The CDR3 sequence is CASSYSSGLDGYTF. DNA of the CDR3: TGTGCCAGCAGTTACTCGTCAGGGCTAGATGGCTACACCTTC.